This T cell receptor beta chain was profiled in a study of cytomegalovirus exposure and HLA in healthy donors. The study ran its PCR with 60 Vbeta and 13 Jbeta primers. Sequencing was performed with immunoSEQ multiplex PCR; in TCRdb, only in-frame clones are kept and a portion is missing. This sample has about 20,000 clones, with around 77% found just once. This TCR came from a man aged 55 to 70 in good health and CMV-seronegative. Sequencing was carried out using PBMCs.

The CDR3 bases are TGTGCCAGCAGCTTAGGAGCTGGGTCAGGGGGTCGGGACGAGCAGTACTTC. Translation gives CASSLGAGSGGRDEQYF. The rearrangement uses TRBV7-9 and TRBJ2-7; 7 bases line up with TRBD1. From germline, CDR1 is SEHNR and CDR2 FQNEAQ (reference sequence). The CDR3 runs to 17 residues. V lost 1 base, J lost 5 bases, and 14 bases stayed unmatched.